These 26 T cell receptor beta chains originate from one sample sequenced in a study of T cell responses to AZD1222 COVID-19 vaccine. TCRdb keeps only in-frame clones here, not all; method: immunoSEQ multiplex PCR. The table shows about 120,000 clones, with 80% to 90% occurring only once. Specimen: peripheral blood, collected on day 0 of MenACWY control vaccination. These receptors were collected from an adult in good health.

The chain has TRBV24-1 and TRBJ2-1; weak D call: TRBD1 (6 bases). Germline CDR1 KGHDR, CDR2 SFDVKD. CDR3 length: 15 amino acids. Trimming left V 1 base short and J 2 bases short, with 8 bases between. The CDR3 DNA follows: TGTGCCACCAGTGATTTCCGACAGGCCTACAATGAGCAGTTCTTC. Translation: CATSDFRQAYNEQFF.

The chain carries TRBV20-1 and TRBJ1-5; 7 bases line up with TRBD1. V gave up 3 bases and J gave up 0 bases; unmatched junction bases: 2. This CDR3 spans 14 amino acids. Germline V lookup: CDR1 DFQATT, CDR2 SNEGSKA (reference sequence). CDR3: CSASGTDSNQPQHF. The CDR3 DNA follows: TGCAGTGCTAGTGGGACAGATAGCAATCAGCCCCAGCATTTT.

The chain joins TRBV30 to TRBJ1-2; 10 nucleotides agree with TRBD1. Germline V lookup: CDR1 GTSNPN, CDR2 SVGIG (reference sequence). J was trimmed by 4 bases and V by 0 bases; bases with no gene match: 20. The CDR3 runs 20 residues. The CDR3 nucleotides are TGTGCCTGGAGTGTAGAAGACCCCCACCCCGGGACAGGGGAGGGCTATGGCTACACCTTC. It is translated as CAWSVEDPHPGTGEGYGYTF.

The V and J genes are TRBV11-2 and TRBJ1-3; D ambiguous. The CDR3 totals 15 residues. V lost 0 bases and J lost 1, with 7 bases in between. Germline lookup yields CDR1 SGHAT and CDR2 FQNNGV. The CDR3 is CASSLDRVSGNTIYF. For the CDR3, the DNA is TGTGCCAGCAGCTTAGACCGGGTGTCTGGAAACACCATATATTTT. Supplemented by reference TRBV11-2 and TRBJ1-3, the full variable domain reads EAGVAQSPRYKIIEKRQSVAFWCNPISGHATLYWYQQILGQGPKLLIQFQNNGVVDDSQLPKDRFSAERLKGVDSTLKIQPAKLEDSAVYLCASSLDRVSGNTIYFGEGSWLTVV.

The CDR3 is CASSLGSGGATDTQYF. The CDR3, as DNA: TGTGCCAGCAGCTTGGGGAGCGGGGGGGCCACAGATACGCAGTATTTT. The chain recombines TRBV5-4 with TRBJ2-3; 10 nucleotides match TRBD2. This CDR3 spans 16 amino acids. V trimming: 0 bases; J trimming: 2 bases; junction bases outside the gene matches: 3. In germline, CDR1 is SGHNT, CDR2 YYREEE (reference sequence). The full variable domain, rest sourced from reference TRBV5-4 and TRBJ2-3, is ETGVTQSPTHLIKTRGQQVTLRCSSQSGHNTVSWYQQALGQGPQFIFQYYREEENGRGNFPPRFSGLQFPNYSSELNVNALELDDSALYLCASSLGSGGATDTQYFGPGTRLTVL.

The chain recombines TRBV30 with TRBJ1-2, with TRBD1 as a possible D gene (5 bases). Trimming pared 3 bases from V and 7 bases from J, leaving 18 bases between. Germline values: CDR1 GTSNPN, CDR2 SVGIG (reference sequence). This CDR3 has 14 amino acids. For the CDR3, the DNA is TGTGCCTGGAGGAAAGGCCAGGGTTCTTTTGGCTACACCTTC. It encodes CAWRKGQGSFGYTF.

The chain has TRBV5-4 and TRBJ2-5; the D gene is possibly TRBD2 (6 bases). Germline V gene lookup returns CDR1 SGHNT and CDR2 YYREEE (reference sequence). CDR3 length: 16 amino acids. The ends were cut back, 3 bases at V and 2 bases at J, with 17 bases in the middle. The CDR3 loop reads CASSSPGLWRQETQYF. CDR3 DNA sequence: TGTGCCAGCAGCTCCCCGGGACTTTGGCGACAAGAGACCCAGTACTTC.

This sequence joins TRBV7-2 and TRBJ1-5, with TRBD1 matching over 9 bases. The CDR3 spans 17 residues. The ends lost 1 base at V and 7 bases at J; junction bases unmatched: 11. CDR1 and CDR2 (germline): SGHTA, FQGNSA. The CDR3 reads CASSLGGYRGPPQPQHF. In nucleotides, the CDR3 is TGTGCCAGCAGCTTAGGGGGTTACAGGGGGCCCCCCCAGCCCCAGCATTTT.

This clone has only a few counts. This chain's CDR3 is CASSLKVPHRGEKLFF. CDR3 DNA: TGTGCCAGCAGCTTAAAAGTACCCCACAGGGGCGAAAAACTGTTTTTT. The rearrangement links TRBV7-3 to TRBJ1-4, with TRBD1 matching 7 bases. V lost 1 base, J lost 8 bases, and 10 bases stayed unmatched. This CDR3 has 16 residues. The V gene's germline CDR1 is SGHTA and CDR2 FQGTGA.

This rearrangement joins TRBV15 to TRBJ2-7; D is uncertain. Between the trimmed V and J ends, which lost 0 bases and 6 bases, there was a span of 18 bases. This CDR3 spans 16 amino acids. Germline CDR1 LNHNV, CDR2 YYDKDF (reference sequence). The CDR3 DNA reads as TGTGCCACCAGCAGAGATAAAGGCCAGGTTATTGGCGAGCAGTACTTC. As protein: CATSRDKGQVIGEQYF.

The CDR3 here is CASSRQGNYGYTF. The CDR3 region has the DNA TGTGCCAGCAGTAGACAGGGTAACTATGGCTACACCTTC. The chain has TRBV28 and TRBJ1-2; 7 bases match TRBD1. The V gene end was trimmed by 5 bases and the J gene end by 1 base; junction bases not matched to a gene: 1. The CDR3 contains 13 residues. Germline assignment: CDR1 MDHEN and CDR2 SYDVKM.

This rearrangement joins TRBV6-2 or TRBV6-3 to TRBJ2-1; 10 bases match TRBD2. The CDR3 contains 15 residues. V shed 5 bases and J 5 bases; nucleotides not matched to a gene: 6. CDR1 and CDR2 (germline): MNHEY, SVGEGT. The DNA of the CDR3 is TGTGCCAGCAGTCATCTAGCGGGGGCCAACAATGAGCAGTTCTTC. Its protein product is CASSHLAGANNEQFF.

This clone was detected once. V and J are TRBV2 and TRBJ2-6; D not certain. The germline V gene has CDR1 SNHLY and CDR2 FYNNEI. V dropped 9 bases and J dropped 0 bases, with 9 bases sitting between them. The CDR3 totals 14 residues. CDR3 in amino acids: CASNKDSGANVLTF. The CDR3 DNA reads TGTGCCAGTAATAAGGACTCTGGGGCCAACGTCCTGACTTTC.

A few counts support this clone. The J gene is TRBJ2-3, the V gene TRBV5-6; the D is unclear. Germline lookup yields CDR1 SGHDT and CDR2 YYEEEE. This CDR3 is built from 14 residues. V was trimmed by 2 bases and J by 3 bases, leaving 10 bases between them. CDR3 amino acids: CASSFAGLTDTQYF. CDR3 nucleotides: TGTGCCAGCAGCTTCGCCGGGTTAACAGATACGCAGTATTTT. Variable domain in full (rest from reference TRBV5-6 and TRBJ2-3): DAGVTQSPTHLIKTRGQQVTLRCSPKSGHDTVSWYQQALGQGPQFIFQYYEEEERQRGNFPDRFSGHQFPNYSSELNVNALLLGDSALYLCASSFAGLTDTQYFGPGTRLTVL.

The chain combines TRBV3-1 (or the pseudogene TRBV3-2) with TRBJ2-7; 8 bases agree with TRBD2. Germline values: CDR1 LGHDT, CDR2 YNNKEL (reference sequence). V gave up 1 base and J gave up 0 bases; unmatched junction bases: 5. The CDR3 contains 16 residues. This CDR3 is CASSQGWRGASYEQYF. The CDR3 DNA reads as TGTGCCAGCAGCCAAGGTTGGCGGGGGGCCTCCTACGAGCAGTACTTC.

The chain carries TRBV14 and TRBJ2-7; perhaps D is TRBD1 or TRBD2 (5 bases each). The V end was cut by 4 bases, the J end by 7 bases, with 29 bases between. CDR1 is SGHDN, CDR2 FVKESK, per germline. This CDR3 spans 18 amino acids. Written as DNA, the CDR3 is TGTGCCAGCAGCCGAGCTGGGGTGGGGGACCAGATCCCCAGGGAGCAGTACTTC. Translation: CASSRAGVGDQIPREQYF.

This sequence joins TRBV9 and TRBJ2-2, with unresolved D. This CDR3 has 16 residues. CDR1 is SGDLS, CDR2 YYNGEE, per germline. V shed 0 bases and J shed 0 bases, with 9 bases lying between them. The CDR3 DNA follows: TGTGCCAGCAGCGTAGCTACCGACGCGAACACCGGGGAGCTGTTTTTT. Amino acid sequence: CASSVATDANTGELFF.

V usage is TRBV3-1 (or the pseudogene TRBV3-2) and J usage is TRBJ2-5; either TRBD1 or TRBD2 may supply D (7 bases each). Per the germline V gene, CDR1 is LGHDT and CDR2 is YNNKEL (reference sequence). The CDR3 consists of 16 residues. V shed 4 bases and J shed 0 bases, with 15 bases lying between them. The chain's CDR3 is CASSPGGGRYQETQYF. The CDR3 DNA sequence: TGTGCCAGCAGCCCAGGGGGGGGGCGCTACCAAGAGACCCAGTACTTC.

The V call is TRBV5-4, the J call TRBJ2-1; no firm D call. V was clipped by 2 bases and J by 9 bases, with 6 bases between them. The CDR3 contains 11 residues. Germline V gives CDR1 SGHNT, CDR2 YYREEE (reference sequence). For the CDR3, the DNA is TGTGCCAGCAGCTTCGAGCTTGAGCAGTTCTTC. As protein: CASSFELEQFF.

The V and J genes are TRBV29-1 and TRBJ1-5, with D hard to call. From germline, CDR1 is SQVTM and CDR2 ANQGSEA. Trimming left V 4 bases short and J 4 bases short, with 14 bases between. There are 14 residues in the CDR3. CDR3 sequence reads: CSVVGTDRNQPQHF. The CDR3 DNA reads as TGCAGCGTTGTGGGAACAGATAGGAATCAGCCCCAGCATTTT.

The rearrangement joins TRBV28 to TRBJ2-7; a weak D match, TRBD1 (5 bases). The CDR3 loop spans 14 amino acids. Trimming pared 4 bases from V and 3 bases from J, leaving 13 bases between. Germline assignment: CDR1 MDHEN and CDR2 SYDVKM. CDR3 protein: CASSSPSQGYEQYF. The CDR3 DNA reads as TGTGCCAGCAGTTCCCCCTCGCAGGGCTACGAGCAGTACTTC.

This clone was seen a single time. The chain is built from TRBV19 and TRBJ1-6; D is unclear. The CDR3 runs 14 residues. CDR1 and CDR2 (germline): LNHDA, SQIVND (reference sequence). The V and J ends lost 3 bases and 12 bases respectively, with 15 bases between them. This CDR3 reads CASSIGGPRLPLHF. The CDR3, as DNA: TGTGCCAGTAGTATTGGCGGGCCTCGGTTACCCCTCCACTTT.

The V and J genes are TRBV4-1 and TRBJ2-2, with a possible D match to TRBD2 (6 bases). Germline-derived CDR1 and CDR2 are MGHRA and YSYEKL. The ends were cut back, 3 bases at V and 5 bases at J, with 16 bases in the middle. The CDR3 runs 16 residues. In nucleotides, the CDR3 is TGCGCCAGCAGCCAGGTTCGACTAGGTGGAACCGGGGAGCTGTTTTTT. Protein sequence: CASSQVRLGGTGELFF.

The J gene is TRBJ1-1, the V gene TRBV2; D gene uncertain. Trimming removed 5 bases from V and 0 bases from J, with 7 bases in between. The CDR3 is 13 amino acids. Germline values: CDR1 SNHLY, CDR2 FYNNEI. This chain's CDR3 is CASSNQVNTEAFF. CDR3 nucleotide sequence: TGTGCCAGCAGTAATCAGGTGAACACTGAAGCTTTCTTT.

Concerning this clone itself: The same CDR3 can be traced to other DNA sequences in this sample. The rearrangement uses TRBV19 and TRBJ1-5, with D uncertain. Looked up from germline, CDR1 is LNHDA and CDR2 is SQIVND (reference sequence). Trimming stripped 1 base from V and 5 bases from J, with 3 bases between. The CDR3 totals 12 residues. CDR3 sequence (DNA): TGTGCCAGTAGTATAGGTTATCAGCCCCAGCATTTT. This gives the protein CASSIGYQPQHF.

This clone was found a few times. The rearrangement uses TRBV5-5 and TRBJ2-4; 9 nucleotides line up with TRBD1. After removal of 0 bases from V and 1 base from J, the junction contained 2 bases not matched to a gene. Germline CDR1 SGHKS, CDR2 YYEKEE (reference sequence). The CDR3 has 16 amino acids. The CDR3 spells CASSLGQGEAKNIQYF. Written as DNA, the CDR3 is TGTGCCAGCAGCTTGGGACAGGGGGAGGCCAAAAACATTCAGTACTTC.